One and the same sample provided the 29 T cell receptor beta chains below, sequenced in a study of T cell responses to AZD1222 COVID-19 vaccine. TCRdb's table, derived via immunoSEQ multiplex PCR, lists solely in-frame clones and lacks some. This sample has 140,000 to 150,000 clones; over 85% occur once, and the top ten carry about 1.5%. Sequenced material: peripheral blood, taken on day 0 of AZD1222 vaccination. The source is an adult in good health.

This chain connects TRBV4-1 to TRBJ1-5; weak D call: TRBD1 (6 bases). Trimming shortened V by 4 bases and J by 7 bases, and 17 bases separated the two germline ends. CDR1 and CDR2 (germline): MGHRA, YSYEKL. The CDR3 runs to 15 residues. CDR3 sequence reads: CASSPLGLRGQPQHF. In DNA, the CDR3 is TGCGCCAGCAGCCCCCTGGGGCTCAGGGGCCAGCCCCAGCATTTT.

This chain joins TRBV4-1 and TRBJ2-1, with D uncertain. Between the trimmed V and J ends, which lost 5 bases and 5 bases, there was a span of 16 bases. Per the germline V gene, CDR1 is MGHRA and CDR2 is YSYEKL. There are 15 residues in the CDR3. The CDR3 nucleotides are TGCGCCAGCAGCACCCCCCTTGCCAGAAACAATGAGCAGTTCTTC. Translating gives CASSTPLARNNEQFF.

The chain joins TRBV19 to TRBJ1-5; D not certain. V was cut by 3 bases and J by 4 bases, with 10 bases left in between. The CDR3 consists of 14 residues. Germline CDR1 reads LNHDA; CDR2 reads SQIVND (reference sequence). CDR3 in amino acids: CASSMALDNQPQHF. CDR3 nucleotide sequence: TGTGCCAGTAGTATGGCGCTTGATAATCAGCCCCAGCATTTT.

The chain employs TRBV29-1 and TRBJ1-1; tentative D call: TRBD1 (5 bases). The CDR3 spans 15 residues. Trimming cost V 4 bases and J 1 base, with 16 bases left between them. The germline V gene encodes CDR1 SQVTM and CDR2 ANQGSEA. DNA for the CDR3: TGCAGCGTTGGGGTGGGAGGGACGGAGAACACTGAAGCTTTCTTT. Its translation is CSVGVGGTENTEAFF.

This chain connects TRBV2 to TRBJ2-5; the D gene is possibly TRBD2 (5 bases). Germline V gives CDR1 SNHLY, CDR2 FYNNEI. V dropped 6 bases and J dropped 1 base, with 18 bases sitting between them. CDR3 length equals 16 residues. The CDR3 bases are TGTGCCAGCAGGAGGGCCCGGACGGAAACCCAAGAGACCCAGTACTTC. As protein: CASRRARTETQETQYF.

This sequence joins TRBV29-1 and TRBJ1-4, with 8 bases matching TRBD1. J gave up 7 bases and V 8 bases, and 9 bases lay outside the gene matches. Per germline, CDR1 SQVTM and CDR2 ANQGSEA. CDR3 length: 13 residues. The chain's CDR3 is CSYLSDRGEKLFF. The CDR3 nucleotides are TGCAGCTATTTATCCGACAGGGGTGAAAAACTGTTTTTT.

The chain is built from TRBV3-1 (or the pseudogene TRBV3-2) and TRBJ1-5; no firm D call. CDR3 size: 13 residues. The ends were cut back, 1 base at V and 7 bases at J, with 8 bases in the middle. Germline lookup yields CDR1 LGHDT and CDR2 YNNKEL (reference sequence). CDR3 in DNA: TGTGCCAGCAGCCAAGCAGCAAACCAGCCCCAGCATTTT. Its translation is CASSQAANQPQHF.

CDR3 nucleotide sequence: TGTGCCAGTAGTATACAGGGCCCCAGCACAGATACGCAGTATTTT. This sequence encodes CASSIQGPSTDTQYF. The chain joins TRBV19 to TRBJ2-3; D might be TRBD1 (5 bases). The V gene's germline CDR1 is LNHDA and CDR2 SQIVND (reference sequence). The CDR3 is 15 residues long. V shed 2 bases and J shed 0 bases, with 9 bases lying between them.

V and J are TRBV29-1 and TRBJ2-2, with D perhaps matching TRBD1 (6 bases). The CDR3 contains 13 residues. Trimming stripped 4 bases from V and 6 bases from J, with 12 bases between. CDR1 is SQVTM, CDR2 ANQGSEA, per germline. The DNA for the CDR3 is TGCAGCGTTGGGGGGCCAGAGGCCGGGGAGCTGTTTTTT. It is translated as CSVGGPEAGELFF.

The chain carries TRBV5-1 and TRBJ1-3, with 9 bases matching TRBD1. Germline V gene lookup returns CDR1 SGHRS and CDR2 YFSETQ. The CDR3 runs 16 residues. The ends lost 5 bases at V and 0 bases at J; junction bases unmatched: 6. The CDR3 nucleotides are TGCGCCAGCAGAACAGGGGGCGCCGACTCTGGAAACACCATATATTTT. As protein: CASRTGGADSGNTIYF.

The V gene is TRBV7-2, the J gene TRBJ1-2; unclear D gene. The germline V and J ends were trimmed by 4 bases and 4 bases, with 16 bases remaining between them. The CDR3 contains 15 residues. From germline, CDR1 is SGHTA and CDR2 FQGNSA. The CDR3 here is CASSWGRSRGYGYTF. CDR3 bases: TGTGCCAGCAGCTGGGGTCGTAGTCGGGGCTATGGCTACACCTTC.

The chain is built from TRBV27 and TRBJ2-1, with TRBD2 identical over 8 bases. This CDR3 spans 16 amino acids. V shed 5 bases and J 3 bases; nucleotides not matched to a gene: 9. CDR1 and CDR2 from the germline V gene are MNHEY and SMNVEV (reference sequence). CDR3 in DNA: TGTGCCAGCAGTCCCACAGCGGGAGTGGTCTACAATGAGCAGTTCTTC. Protein: CASSPTAGVVYNEQFF.

V gene TRBV9 combines with J gene TRBJ1-2; TRBD1 might be the D (6 bases). Germline CDR1 is SGDLS and CDR2 is YYNGEE. The V and J ends lost 5 bases and 3 bases respectively, with 23 bases between them. This CDR3 has 17 amino acids. The CDR3 is CASRRRGGGLGDYGYTF. The CDR3 DNA sequence: TGTGCCAGCAGGAGGCGAGGGGGTGGCCTAGGGGACTATGGCTACACCTTC.

In DNA, the CDR3 is TGTGCCAGCAGCCCCCCGGTGATTTACAATGAGCAGTTCTTC. Its translation is CASSPPVIYNEQFF. The rearrangement joins TRBV7-9 to TRBJ2-1; D gene ambiguous. This CDR3 has 14 residues. Germline assignment: CDR1 SEHNR and CDR2 FQNEAQ (reference sequence). V was clipped by 5 bases and J by 4 bases, with 12 bases between them.

This chain uses TRBV9 with TRBJ1-3; 7 nucleotides match TRBD1. V shed 1 base and J 2 bases; nucleotides not matched to a gene: 0. The CDR3 has 14 residues. CDR1 is SGDLS, CDR2 YYNGEE, per germline. CDR3 sequence reads: CASSVQGAGNTIYF. The CDR3 DNA sequence: TGTGCCAGCAGCGTACAGGGGGCTGGAAACACCATATATTTT.

This clone is a singleton in its sample. This sequence joins TRBV11-2 and TRBJ2-7, with D tentatively TRBD1 (6 bases). Germline V gene lookup returns CDR1 SGHAT and CDR2 FQNNGV. V gave up 3 bases and J gave up 2 bases, with 20 bases separating them. This CDR3 is built from 17 residues. In DNA, the CDR3 is TGTGCCAGCAGCTTCCGGGACACAGGATCTTTTACCTACGAGCAGTACTTC. It specifies CASSFRDTGSFTYEQYF.

V is TRBV6-1 and J is TRBJ2-6; D remains ambiguous. V was clipped by 2 bases and J by 2 bases, with 4 bases between them. Germline lookup yields CDR1 MNHNS and CDR2 SASEGT. The CDR3 is 14 amino acids. For the CDR3, the DNA is TGTGCCAGCAGTGAACTAGCTGGGGCCAACGTCCTGACTTTC. This sequence encodes CASSELAGANVLTF.

This sequence joins TRBV18 and TRBJ2-7, with 10 bases aligning to TRBD1. Germline CDR1 is KGHSH and CDR2 is LQKENI. Trimming at V came to 3 bases and at J to 2 bases, leaving 10 bases not matched to a gene. CDR3 length equals 17 residues. The CDR3 sequence: CASSPHPGDRGTYEQYF. The CDR3 DNA is TGTGCCAGCTCACCCCACCCGGGGGACAGGGGTACCTACGAGCAGTACTTC.

The chain links TRBV7-2 to TRBJ2-7, with 9 bases matching TRBD2. Trimming cost V 1 base and J 5 bases; bases outside gene matches: 9. Germline V gene sequence: CDR1 SGHTA, CDR2 FQGNSA. The CDR3 sequence is 16 residues long. The chain's CDR3 is CASSLDGPSGIDEQYF. Here the CDR3 DNA reads TGTGCCAGCAGCTTAGATGGTCCTAGCGGGATTGACGAGCAGTACTTC.

Only one count was recorded for this clone. This rearrangement joins TRBV5-1 to TRBJ2-1; D unresolved. V lost 0 bases and J lost 2, with 9 bases in between. In germline, CDR1 is SGHRS, CDR2 YFSETQ. The CDR3 has 15 amino acids. CDR3 protein: CASSLVAAAYNEQFF. In DNA, the CDR3 is TGCGCCAGCAGCTTGGTCGCGGCAGCCTACAATGAGCAGTTCTTC.

In DNA, the CDR3 is TGTGCCAGCAGTTCTTCAAAGTCCCGGGGAGGGCAGTACTTC. Protein sequence: CASSSSKSRGGQYF. The V and J genes are TRBV6-5 and TRBJ2-7; D may be TRBD2 (6 bases). The germline V and J ends were trimmed by 4 bases and 9 bases, with 19 bases remaining between them. Per germline, CDR1 MNHEY and CDR2 SVGAGI. CDR3 size: 14 residues.

The chain employs TRBV2 and TRBJ2-5; 9 nucleotides match TRBD2. CDR1 and CDR2 (germline): SNHLY, FYNNEI. The CDR3 length is 15 residues. J lost 2 bases, V lost 1 base, and 2 bases had no gene match. DNA for the CDR3: TGTGCCAGCAGTGAAGGGCTAGCGGGACAAGAGACCCAGTACTTC. Encoded protein: CASSEGLAGQETQYF.

This clone occurred once. The gene calls are TRBV7-9 and TRBJ2-7; D unclear. This CDR3 contains 15 residues. Trimming took 4 bases from V and 6 from J, leaving 19 bases between them. Germline V gene lookup returns CDR1 SEHNR and CDR2 FQNEAQ (reference sequence). CDR3 bases: TGTGCCAGCAGCTCCCAACGTCTGTCGGGCGGCGAGCAGTACTTC. Translation: CASSSQRLSGGEQYF. Together with reference TRBV7-9 and TRBJ2-7, the CDR3 gives the full variable domain: DTGVSQNPRHKITKRGQNVTFRCDPISEHNRLYWYRQTLGQGPEFLTYFQNEAQLEKSRLLSDRFSAERPKGSFSTLEIQRTEQGDSAMYLCASSSQRLSGGEQYFGPGTRLTVT.

V gene TRBV11-1 combines with J gene TRBJ2-7; D ambiguous. CDR1 and CDR2 (germline): SGHAT, FQDESV (reference sequence). Trimming took 3 bases from V and 2 from J, leaving 8 bases between them. This CDR3 comprises 13 residues. In DNA form, the CDR3 reads TGTGCCAGCAGCTTTGGTCAGCCCTACGAGCAGTACTTC. Protein: CASSFGQPYEQYF.

The CDR3 region is CASSLAGAGGYTF. The CDR3 bases are TGTGCCAGCAGTTTAGCGGGGGCTGGGGGCTACACCTTC. The chain is built from TRBV12-3 or TRBV12-4 and TRBJ1-2, with TRBD1 as a possible D gene (6 bases). Trimming removed 0 bases at V and 8 bases at J, with 10 bases between. CDR3 length equals 13 residues.

This chain joins TRBV27 and TRBJ1-6, with D possibly matching TRBD1 (5 bases). Deletions cut 6 bases from V and 0 bases from J, with 12 bases between. Germline V gives CDR1 MNHEY, CDR2 SMNVEV (reference sequence). The CDR3 runs 16 residues. The DNA of the CDR3 is TGTGCCAGCAGCCCCCGGGGGACCTCCTATAATTCACCCCTCCACTTT. Its translation is CASSPRGTSYNSPLHF.

The rearrangement joins TRBV28 to TRBJ2-7; 8 positions agree with TRBD2. This CDR3 is built from 15 residues. The germline gives CDR1 MDHEN, CDR2 SYDVKM. V lost 7 bases to trimming and J lost 2 bases; unmatched junction nucleotides: 10. The DNA for the CDR3 is TGTGCCAGCACCCTAAGGGGAGCGGGAGCCTACGAGCAGTACTTC. It translates to CASTLRGAGAYEQYF.

The count of this clone is one. The chain couples TRBV4-1 to TRBJ1-1; TRBD1 might be the D (6 bases). The germline CDR1 and CDR2 sequences are MGHRA and YSYEKL. Trimming removed 5 bases from V and 0 bases from J, with 16 bases in between. This CDR3 is 16 amino acids long. This CDR3 reads CASSSLTGPMNTEAFF. The CDR3 nucleotides read TGCGCCAGCAGCTCGTTAACAGGGCCGATGAACACTGAAGCTTTCTTT.

V usage is TRBV4-1 and J usage is TRBJ1-6; D possibly corresponds to TRBD1 (5 bases). Between the trimmed V and J ends, which lost 7 bases and 7 bases, there was a span of 14 bases. There are 14 residues in the CDR3. The germline CDR1 and CDR2 sequences are MGHRA and YSYEKL. CDR3 bases: TGCGCCAGCACCCGTCCCCGGGGGAATTCACCCCTCCACTTT. It is translated as CASTRPRGNSPLHF.